This T cell receptor (beta chain) was retrieved from a study of cytomegalovirus exposure and HLA in healthy donors. General study results and limits: The authors later found HLA-associated TCR beta chains more clonally expanded than equally common others. The study listed roughly 160 cytomegalovirus-associated TCR beta chains.

The PCR ran on 60 Vbeta and 13 Jbeta primers. This table comes from immunoSEQ multiplex PCR, and its TCRdb copy is limited to in-frame clones, with some not included. Its clone listing holds tens of thousands of clones. Of note for this clone: Its antigen is currently unknown. Other DNA sequences of this sample code for an identical CDR3.

The sequenced sample consisted of PBMCs. The sequence was obtained from a woman aged 55-75 years in good health and CMV-seronegative.

The CDR3 is CASSLPDGLNNEQFF. For the CDR3, the DNA is TGTGCCAGCAGCCTCCCCGACGGACTAAATAATGAGCAGTTCTTC. The chain has TRBV4-2 and TRBJ2-1, with D possibly TRBD2 on 6 matching bases. V was cut by 4 bases and J by 7 bases, with 17 bases left in between. The CDR3 is made up of 15 amino acids. The V gene's germline CDR1 is LGHNA and CDR2 YNFKEQ.